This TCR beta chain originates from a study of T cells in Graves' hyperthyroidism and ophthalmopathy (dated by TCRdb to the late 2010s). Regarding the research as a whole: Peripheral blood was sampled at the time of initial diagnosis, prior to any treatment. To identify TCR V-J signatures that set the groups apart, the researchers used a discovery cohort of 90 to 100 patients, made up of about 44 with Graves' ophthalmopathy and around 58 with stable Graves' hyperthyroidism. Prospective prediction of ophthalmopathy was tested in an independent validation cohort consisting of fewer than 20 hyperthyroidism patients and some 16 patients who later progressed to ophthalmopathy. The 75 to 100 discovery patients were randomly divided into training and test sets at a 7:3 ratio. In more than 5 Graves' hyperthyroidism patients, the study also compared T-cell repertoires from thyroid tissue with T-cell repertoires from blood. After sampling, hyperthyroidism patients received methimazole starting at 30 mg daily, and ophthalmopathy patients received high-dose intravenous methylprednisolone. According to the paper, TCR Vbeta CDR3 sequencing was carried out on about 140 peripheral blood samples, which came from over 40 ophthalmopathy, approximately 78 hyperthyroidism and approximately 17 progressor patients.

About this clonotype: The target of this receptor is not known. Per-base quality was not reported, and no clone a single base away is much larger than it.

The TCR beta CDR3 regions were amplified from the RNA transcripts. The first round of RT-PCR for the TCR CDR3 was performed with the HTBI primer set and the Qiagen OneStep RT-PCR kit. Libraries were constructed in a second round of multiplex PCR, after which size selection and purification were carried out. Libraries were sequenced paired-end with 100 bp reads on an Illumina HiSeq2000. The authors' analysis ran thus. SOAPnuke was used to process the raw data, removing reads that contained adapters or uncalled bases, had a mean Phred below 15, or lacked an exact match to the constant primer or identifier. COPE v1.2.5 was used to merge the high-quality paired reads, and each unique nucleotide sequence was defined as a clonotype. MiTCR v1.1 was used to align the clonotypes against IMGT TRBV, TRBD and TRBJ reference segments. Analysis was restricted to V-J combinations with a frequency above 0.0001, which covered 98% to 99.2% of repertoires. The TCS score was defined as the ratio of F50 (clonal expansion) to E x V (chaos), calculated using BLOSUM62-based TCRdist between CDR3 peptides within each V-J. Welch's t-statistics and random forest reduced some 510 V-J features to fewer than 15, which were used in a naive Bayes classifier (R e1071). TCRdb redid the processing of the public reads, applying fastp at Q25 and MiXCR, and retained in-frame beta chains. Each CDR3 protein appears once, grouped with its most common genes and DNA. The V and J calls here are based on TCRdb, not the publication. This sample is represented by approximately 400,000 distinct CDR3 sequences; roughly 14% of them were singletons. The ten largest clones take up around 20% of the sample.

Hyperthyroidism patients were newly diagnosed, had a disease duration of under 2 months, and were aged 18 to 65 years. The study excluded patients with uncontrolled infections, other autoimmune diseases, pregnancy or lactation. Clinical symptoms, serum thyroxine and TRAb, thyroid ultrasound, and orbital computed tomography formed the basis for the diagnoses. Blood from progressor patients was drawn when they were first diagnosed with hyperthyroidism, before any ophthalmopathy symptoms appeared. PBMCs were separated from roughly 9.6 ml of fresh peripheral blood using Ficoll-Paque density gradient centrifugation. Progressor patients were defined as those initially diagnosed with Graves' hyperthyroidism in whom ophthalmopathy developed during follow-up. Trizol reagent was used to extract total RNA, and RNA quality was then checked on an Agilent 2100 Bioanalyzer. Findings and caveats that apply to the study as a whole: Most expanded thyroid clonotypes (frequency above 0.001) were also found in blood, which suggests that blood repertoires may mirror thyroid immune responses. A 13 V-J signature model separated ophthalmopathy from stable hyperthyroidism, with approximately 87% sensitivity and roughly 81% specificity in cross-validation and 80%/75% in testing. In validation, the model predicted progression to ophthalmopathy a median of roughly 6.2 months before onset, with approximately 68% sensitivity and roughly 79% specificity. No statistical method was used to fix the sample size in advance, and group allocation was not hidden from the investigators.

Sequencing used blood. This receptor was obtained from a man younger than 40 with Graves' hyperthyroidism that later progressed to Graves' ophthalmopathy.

The CDR3 here reads CASSGGQGNSPLHF. The bases are TGTGCCAGTAGTGGCGGCCAGGGAAATTCACCCCTCCACTTT. Here the chain combines TRBV19 and TRBJ1-6, with a tentative D gene TRBD1 over 5 matching bases. The junction shows trimming of 5 bases on V and 7 bases on J, plus 12 bases between the germline ends. Via the germline V gene (reference sequence), CDR1 is LNHDA and CDR2 SQIVND. From the cysteine through the phenylalanine, the CDR3 covers 14 amino acids. Here the CDR3 DNA is all that survives: 42 bases in frame from base 1.